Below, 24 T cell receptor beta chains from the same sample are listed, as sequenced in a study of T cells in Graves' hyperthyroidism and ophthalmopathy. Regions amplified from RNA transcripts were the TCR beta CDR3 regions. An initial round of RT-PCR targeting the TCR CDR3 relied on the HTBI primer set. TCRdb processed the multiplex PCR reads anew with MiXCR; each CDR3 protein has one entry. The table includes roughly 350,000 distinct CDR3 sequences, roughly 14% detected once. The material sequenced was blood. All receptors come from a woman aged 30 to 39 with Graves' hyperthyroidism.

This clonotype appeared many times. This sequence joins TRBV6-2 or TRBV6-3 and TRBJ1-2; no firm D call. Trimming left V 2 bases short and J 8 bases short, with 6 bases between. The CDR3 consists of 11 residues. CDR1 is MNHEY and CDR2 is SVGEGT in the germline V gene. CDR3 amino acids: CASSYGHGYTF. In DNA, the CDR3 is TGTGCCAGCAGTTACGGGCACGGCTACACCTTC.

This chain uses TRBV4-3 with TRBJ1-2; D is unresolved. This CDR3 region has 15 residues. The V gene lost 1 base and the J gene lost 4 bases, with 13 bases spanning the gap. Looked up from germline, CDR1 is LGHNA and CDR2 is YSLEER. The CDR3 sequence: CASSQAVEGSYGYTF. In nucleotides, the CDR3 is TGCGCCAGCAGCCAAGCAGTGGAGGGAAGCTATGGCTACACCTTC.

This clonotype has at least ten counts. The CDR3 DNA reads TGCAGCGTTGAAGGGTACAGGGGGCAACACACCGGGGAGCTGTTTTTT. Translated: CSVEGYRGQHTGELFF. The V and J genes are TRBV29-1 and TRBJ2-2; 9 bases agree with TRBD1. The length of the CDR3 is 16 residues. Looked up from germline, CDR1 is SQVTM and CDR2 is ANQGSEA. Unmatched junction bases numbered 6, after V lost 1 base and J lost 3 bases.

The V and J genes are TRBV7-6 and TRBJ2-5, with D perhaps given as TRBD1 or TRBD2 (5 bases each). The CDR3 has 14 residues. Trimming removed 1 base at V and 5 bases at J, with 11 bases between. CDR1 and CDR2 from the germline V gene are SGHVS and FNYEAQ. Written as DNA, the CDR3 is TGTGCCAGCAGCTTAGAGGGACCTTGGGAGACCCAGTACTTC. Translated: CASSLEGPWETQYF.

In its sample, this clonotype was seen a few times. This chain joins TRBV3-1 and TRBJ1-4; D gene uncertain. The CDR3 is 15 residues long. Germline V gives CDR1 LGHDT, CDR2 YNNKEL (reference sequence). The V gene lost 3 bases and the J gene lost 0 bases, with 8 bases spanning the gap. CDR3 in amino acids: CASSQGGATNEKLFF. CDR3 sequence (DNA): TGTGCCAGCAGCCAGGGAGGCGCAACTAATGAAAAACTGTTTTTT. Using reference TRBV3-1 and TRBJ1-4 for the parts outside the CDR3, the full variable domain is DTAVSQTPKYLVTQMGNDKSIKCEQNLGHDTMYWYKQDSKKFLKIMFSYNNKELIINETVPNRFSPKSPDKAHLNLHINSLELGDSAVYFCASSQGGATNEKLFFGSGTQLSVL.

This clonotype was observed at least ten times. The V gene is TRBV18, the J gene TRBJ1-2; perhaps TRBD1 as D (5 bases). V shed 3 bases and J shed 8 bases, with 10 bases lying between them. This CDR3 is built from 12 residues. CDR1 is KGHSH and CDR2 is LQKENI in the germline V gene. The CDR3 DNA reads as TGTGCCAGCTCACCCGACAGCGACGGCTACACCTTC. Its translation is CASSPDSDGYTF.

The CDR3 sequence is CASSGRGGGETQYF. The CDR3 DNA is TGTGCCAGCAGTGGCAGGGGGGGTGGAGAGACCCAGTACTTC. The V call is TRBV6-1, the J call TRBJ2-5; the D call may be TRBD1 or TRBD2 (7 bases each). Germline CDR1 reads MNHNS; CDR2 reads SASEGT. The V and J ends lost 4 bases and 4 bases respectively, with 13 bases between them. The CDR3 totals 14 residues.

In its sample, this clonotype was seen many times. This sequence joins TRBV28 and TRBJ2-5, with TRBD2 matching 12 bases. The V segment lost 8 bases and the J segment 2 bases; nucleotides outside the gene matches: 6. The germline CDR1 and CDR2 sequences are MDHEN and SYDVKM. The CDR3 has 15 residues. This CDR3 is CASGLAGRRQETQYF. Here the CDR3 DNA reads TGTGCCAGCGGACTAGCGGGACGACGGCAAGAGACCCAGTACTTC.

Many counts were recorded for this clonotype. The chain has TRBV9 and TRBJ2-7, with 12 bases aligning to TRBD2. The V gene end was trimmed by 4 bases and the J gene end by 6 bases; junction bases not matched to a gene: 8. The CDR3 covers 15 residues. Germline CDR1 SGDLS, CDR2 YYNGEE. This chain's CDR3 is CASSPRTSGNGEQYF. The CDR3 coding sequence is TGTGCCAGCAGCCCACGGACTAGCGGGAACGGCGAGCAGTACTTC.

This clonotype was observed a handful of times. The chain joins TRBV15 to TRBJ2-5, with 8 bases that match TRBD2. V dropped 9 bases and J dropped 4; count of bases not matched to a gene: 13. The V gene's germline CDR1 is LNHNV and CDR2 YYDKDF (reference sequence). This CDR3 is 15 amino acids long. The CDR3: CATMDRGLAGETQYF. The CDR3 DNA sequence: TGTGCCACGATGGATCGGGGGCTAGCGGGAGAGACCCAGTACTTC.

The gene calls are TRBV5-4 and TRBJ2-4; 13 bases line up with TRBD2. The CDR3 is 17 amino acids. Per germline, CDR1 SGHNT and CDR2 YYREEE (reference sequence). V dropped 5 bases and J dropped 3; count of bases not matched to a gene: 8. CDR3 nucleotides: TGTGCCAGCAGACAAGGGGGACTAGCGGGGAACAAAAACATTCAGTACTTC. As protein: CASRQGGLAGNKNIQYF.

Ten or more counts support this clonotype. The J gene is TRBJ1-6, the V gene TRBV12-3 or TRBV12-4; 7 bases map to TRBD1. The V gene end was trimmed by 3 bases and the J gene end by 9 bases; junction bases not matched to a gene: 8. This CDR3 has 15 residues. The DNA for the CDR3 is TGTGCCAGCAGTTTCTCGACAGGGAGGTTTTCACCCCTCCACTTT. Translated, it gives CASSFSTGRFSPLHF.

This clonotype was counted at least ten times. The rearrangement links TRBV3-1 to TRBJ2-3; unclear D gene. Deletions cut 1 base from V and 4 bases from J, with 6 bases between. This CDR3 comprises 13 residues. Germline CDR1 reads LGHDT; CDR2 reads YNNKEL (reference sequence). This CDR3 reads CASSQGGADTQYF. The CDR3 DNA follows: TGTGCCAGCAGCCAAGGCGGTGCAGATACGCAGTATTTT.

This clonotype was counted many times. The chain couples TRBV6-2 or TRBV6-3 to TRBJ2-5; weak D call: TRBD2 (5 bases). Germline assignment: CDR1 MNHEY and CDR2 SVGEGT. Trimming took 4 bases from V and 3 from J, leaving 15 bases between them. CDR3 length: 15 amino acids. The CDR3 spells CASSFLRHGKETQYF. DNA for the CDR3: TGTGCCAGCAGTTTCCTGCGACACGGGAAAGAGACCCAGTACTTC.

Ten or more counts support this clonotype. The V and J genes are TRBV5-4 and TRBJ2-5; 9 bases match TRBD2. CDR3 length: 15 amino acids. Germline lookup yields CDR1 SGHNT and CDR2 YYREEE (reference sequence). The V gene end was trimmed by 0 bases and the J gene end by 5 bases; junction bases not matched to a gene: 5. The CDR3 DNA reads TGTGCCAGCAGCTTGGCCCAGCGGGAGGTGGAGACCCAGTACTTC. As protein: CASSLAQREVETQYF.

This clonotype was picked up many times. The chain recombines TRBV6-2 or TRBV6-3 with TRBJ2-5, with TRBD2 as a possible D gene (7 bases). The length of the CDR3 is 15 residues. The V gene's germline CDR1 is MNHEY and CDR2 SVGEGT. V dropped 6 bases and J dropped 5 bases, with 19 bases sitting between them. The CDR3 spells CASRKGGRSWETQYF. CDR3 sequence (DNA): TGTGCCAGCAGAAAGGGGGGGCGCAGTTGGGAGACCCAGTACTTC.

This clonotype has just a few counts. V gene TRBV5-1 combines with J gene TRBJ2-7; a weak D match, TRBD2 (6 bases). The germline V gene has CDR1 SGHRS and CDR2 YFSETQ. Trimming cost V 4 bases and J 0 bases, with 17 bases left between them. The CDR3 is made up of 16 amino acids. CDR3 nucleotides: TGCGCCAGCAGCCCCGGCGGGGCGTCAAGCTCCTACGAGCAGTACTTC. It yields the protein CASSPGGASSSYEQYF.

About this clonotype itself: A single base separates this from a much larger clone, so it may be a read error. DNA of the CDR3: TGTGCCAGCAGTGGGCAACGCCAGCCCCAGCATTTT. This encodes CASSGQRQPQHF. The rearrangement uses TRBV28 and TRBJ1-5; D ambiguous. CDR1 and CDR2 from the germline V gene are MDHEN and SYDVKM. The CDR3 extends over 12 amino acids. Deletions cut 5 bases from V and 7 bases from J, with 9 bases between.

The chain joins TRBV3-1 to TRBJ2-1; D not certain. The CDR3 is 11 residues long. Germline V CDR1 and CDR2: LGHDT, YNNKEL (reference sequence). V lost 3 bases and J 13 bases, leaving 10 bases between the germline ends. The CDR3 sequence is CASSHRGVQFF. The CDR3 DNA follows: TGTGCCAGCAGCCATCGAGGAGTCCAGTTCTTC.

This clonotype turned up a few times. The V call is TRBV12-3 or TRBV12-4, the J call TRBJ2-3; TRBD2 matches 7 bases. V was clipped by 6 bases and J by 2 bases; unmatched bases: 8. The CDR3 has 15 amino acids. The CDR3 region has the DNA TGTGCCAGCAGCTCCGGTCTAGCGGCCACAGATACGCAGTATTTT. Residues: CASSSGLAATDTQYF.

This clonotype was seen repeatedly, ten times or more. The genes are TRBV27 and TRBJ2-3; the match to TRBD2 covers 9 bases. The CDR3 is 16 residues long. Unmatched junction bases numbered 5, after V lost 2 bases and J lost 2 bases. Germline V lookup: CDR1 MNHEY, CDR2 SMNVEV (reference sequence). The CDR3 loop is CASSLRPSGVTDTQYF. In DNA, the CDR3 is TGTGCCAGCAGTTTAAGGCCTAGCGGGGTCACAGATACGCAGTATTTT.

CDR3: CSAASSKSRRYNEQFF. CDR3 sequence (DNA): TGCAGTGCCGCATCCTCAAAATCCAGACGATACAATGAGCAGTTCTTC. The genes are TRBV20-1 and TRBJ2-1; D unclear. Germline assignment: CDR1 DFQATT and CDR2 SNEGSKA (reference sequence). This CDR3 is built from 16 residues. Trimming cost V 6 bases and J 4 bases, with 22 bases left between them.

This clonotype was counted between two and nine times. The CDR3 here is CASSQFGDRGYGYTF. The DNA of the CDR3 is TGCGCCAGCAGCCAATTTGGCGACAGGGGCTATGGCTACACCTTC. This chain connects TRBV4-1 to TRBJ1-2; 8 nucleotides line up with TRBD1. J lost 4 bases, V lost 2 bases, and 6 bases had no gene match. The CDR3 covers 15 residues. Germline V gene lookup returns CDR1 MGHRA and CDR2 YSYEKL.

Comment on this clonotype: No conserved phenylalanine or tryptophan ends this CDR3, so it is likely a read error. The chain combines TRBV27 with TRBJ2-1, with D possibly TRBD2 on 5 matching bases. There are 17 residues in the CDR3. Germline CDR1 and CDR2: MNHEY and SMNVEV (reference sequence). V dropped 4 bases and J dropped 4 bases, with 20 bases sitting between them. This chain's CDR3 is CASSSPLGSLQYNEQFL. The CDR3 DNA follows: TGTGCCAGCAGTTCCCCCCTGGGGAGCCTTCAATACAATGAGCAGTTCCTC.